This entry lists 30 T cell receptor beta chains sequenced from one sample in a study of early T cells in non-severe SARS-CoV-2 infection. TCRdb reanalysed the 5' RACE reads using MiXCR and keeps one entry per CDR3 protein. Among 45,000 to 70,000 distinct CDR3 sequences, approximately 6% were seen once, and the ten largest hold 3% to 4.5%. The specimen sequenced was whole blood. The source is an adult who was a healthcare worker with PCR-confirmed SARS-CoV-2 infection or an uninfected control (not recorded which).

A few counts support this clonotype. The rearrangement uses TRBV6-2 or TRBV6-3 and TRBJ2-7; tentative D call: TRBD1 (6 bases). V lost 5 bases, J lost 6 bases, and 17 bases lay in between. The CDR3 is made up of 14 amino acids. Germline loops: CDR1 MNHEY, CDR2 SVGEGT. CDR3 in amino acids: CASSETGGTIEQYF. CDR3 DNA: TGTGCCAGCAGTGAGACAGGCGGAACCATCGAGCAGTACTTC.

CDR3 region: CSARDPGRYNEKLFF. The CDR3 DNA is TGCAGTGCTAGAGATCCTGGGCGATACAATGAAAAACTGTTTTTT. The chain has TRBV20-1 and TRBJ1-4; D unclear. Per germline, CDR1 DFQATT and CDR2 SNEGSKA (reference sequence). The CDR3 is made up of 15 amino acids. V shed 0 bases and J shed 5 bases, with 13 bases lying between them.

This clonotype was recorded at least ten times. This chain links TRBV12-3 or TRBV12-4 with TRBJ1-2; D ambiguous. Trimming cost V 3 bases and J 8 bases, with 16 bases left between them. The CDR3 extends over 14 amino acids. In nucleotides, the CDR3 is TGTGCCAGCAGTTTCAATCAGGCCTTTGGGGGCTACACCTTC. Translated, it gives CASSFNQAFGGYTF.

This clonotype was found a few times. CDR3 bases: TGTGCCATCAGTGACCGGGACAGGGGCTATGGCTACACCTTC. Translation gives CAISDRDRGYGYTF. The chain uses TRBV10-3 and TRBJ1-2; 10 bases match TRBD1. The CDR3 sequence is 14 residues long. Germline V gives CDR1 ENHRY, CDR2 SYGVKD. The trim removed 3 bases at V and 4 bases at J, leaving 2 bases unmatched.

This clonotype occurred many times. The CDR3 DNA sequence: TGTGCCAGCAGGCCTCAGGGACAGGGGAACCCCTACGAGCAGTACTTC. Translated: CASRPQGQGNPYEQYF. The rearrangement links TRBV6-2 or TRBV6-3 to TRBJ2-7; 10 nucleotides match TRBD1. The CDR3 consists of 16 residues. V was clipped by 6 bases and J by 2 bases; unmatched bases: 10. Germline CDR1 reads MNHEY; CDR2 reads SVGEGT.

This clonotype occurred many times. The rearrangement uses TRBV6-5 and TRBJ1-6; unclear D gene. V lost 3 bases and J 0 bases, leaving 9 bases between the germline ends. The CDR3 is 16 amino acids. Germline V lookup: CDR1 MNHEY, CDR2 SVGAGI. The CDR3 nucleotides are TGTGCCAGCAGTTATCAGGCGAGCTCCTATAATTCACCCCTCCACTTT. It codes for CASSYQASSYNSPLHF.

The CDR3 DNA sequence: TGTGCCAGCAGCTCCCTAGCGCACTCCTACGAGCAGTACTTC. Translated, it gives CASSSLAHSYEQYF. V usage is TRBV11-2 and J usage is TRBJ2-7, with D perhaps TRBD2 (6 bases). This CDR3 has 14 amino acids. V was pared by 4 bases and J by 0 bases, with 10 bases between. Per germline, CDR1 SGHAT and CDR2 FQNNGV.

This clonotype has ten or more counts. The CDR3 here is CASSESAVQETQYF. The CDR3 DNA sequence: TGCGCCAGCAGTGAGTCAGCAGTTCAAGAGACCCAGTACTTC. J is TRBJ2-5 and V is TRBV10-2, with D uncertain. Trimming cost V 0 bases and J 2 bases, with 7 bases left between them. The germline CDR1 and CDR2 sequences are WSHSY and SAAADI. The CDR3 extends over 14 amino acids.

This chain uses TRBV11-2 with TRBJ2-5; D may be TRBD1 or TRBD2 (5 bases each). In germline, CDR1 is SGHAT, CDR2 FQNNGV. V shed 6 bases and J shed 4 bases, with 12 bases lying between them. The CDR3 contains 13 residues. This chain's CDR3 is CASSTRGRETQYF. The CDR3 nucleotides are TGTGCCAGCAGTACTAGGGGAAGAGAGACCCAGTACTTC.

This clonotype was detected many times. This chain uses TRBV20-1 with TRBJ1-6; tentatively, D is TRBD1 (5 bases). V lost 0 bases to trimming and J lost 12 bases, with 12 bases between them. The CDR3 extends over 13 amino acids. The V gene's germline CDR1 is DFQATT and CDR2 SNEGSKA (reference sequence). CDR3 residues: CSARDAGVVPLHF. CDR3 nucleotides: TGCAGTGCTAGAGATGCGGGGGTCGTACCCCTCCACTTT.

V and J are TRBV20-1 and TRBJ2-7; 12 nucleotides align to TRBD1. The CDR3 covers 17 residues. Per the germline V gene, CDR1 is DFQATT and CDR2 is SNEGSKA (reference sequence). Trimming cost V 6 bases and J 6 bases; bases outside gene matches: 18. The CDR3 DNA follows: TGCAGTGCGGGGGACAGGGGGCGCCGGGCGGTAATGGTCGAGCAGTACTTC. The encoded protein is CSAGDRGRRAVMVEQYF.

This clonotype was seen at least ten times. This chain's CDR3 is CASRSGRSYNEQFF. CDR3 nucleotides: TGCGCCAGCAGATCAGGGAGGAGCTACAATGAGCAGTTCTTC. The genes are TRBV10-2 and TRBJ2-1, with a tentative D call TRBD2 (6 bases). CDR3 size: 14 residues. Per the germline V gene, CDR1 is WSHSY and CDR2 is SAAADI. V was shortened by 6 bases and J by 3 bases, with 12 bases between the two germline ends.

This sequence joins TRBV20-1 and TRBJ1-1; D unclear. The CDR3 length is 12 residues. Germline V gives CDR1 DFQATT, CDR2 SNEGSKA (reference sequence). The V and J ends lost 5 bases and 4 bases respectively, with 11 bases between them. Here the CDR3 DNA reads TGCAGTGCTGGGAAGTGGGGCACTGAAGCTTTCTTT. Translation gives CSAGKWGTEAFF.

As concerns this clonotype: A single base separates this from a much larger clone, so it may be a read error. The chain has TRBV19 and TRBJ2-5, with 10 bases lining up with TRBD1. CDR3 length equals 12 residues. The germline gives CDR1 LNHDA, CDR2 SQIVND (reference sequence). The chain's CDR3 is CTTGTGVETQYF. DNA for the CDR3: TGTACCACCGGGACAGGGGTGGAGACCCAGTACTTC.

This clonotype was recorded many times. The CDR3 is CASSQEASGGAGELFF. CDR3 nucleotides: TGTGCCAGCAGCCAAGAGGCTAGCGGGGGGGCCGGGGAGCTGTTTTTT. The chain couples TRBV4-2 to TRBJ2-2; 12 bases fit TRBD2. Germline loops: CDR1 LGHNA, CDR2 YNFKEQ. Trimming took 0 bases from V and 6 from J; bases not matched to a gene: 2. The CDR3 extends over 16 amino acids.

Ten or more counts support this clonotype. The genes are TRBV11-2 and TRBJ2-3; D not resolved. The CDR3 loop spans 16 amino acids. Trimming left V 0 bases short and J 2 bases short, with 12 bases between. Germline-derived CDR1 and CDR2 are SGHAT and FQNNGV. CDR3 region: CASSLDEAEFTDTQYF. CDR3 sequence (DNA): TGTGCCAGCAGCTTAGATGAGGCGGAGTTCACAGATACGCAGTATTTT.

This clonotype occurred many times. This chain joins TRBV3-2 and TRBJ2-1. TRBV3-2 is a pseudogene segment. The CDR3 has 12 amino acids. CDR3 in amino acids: CASSELNNEQFF. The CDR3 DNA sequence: TGTGCCAGCAGCGAACTAAACAATGAGCAGTTCTTC.

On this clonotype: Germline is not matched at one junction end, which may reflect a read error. CDR3 sequence reads: CRVGDNEQFF. The CDR3 DNA follows: TGCAGGGTTGGGGACAATGAGCAGTTCTTC. The chain has TRBV29-1 and TRBJ2-1; D is ambiguous. CDR1 SQVTM and CDR2 ANQGSEA come from the germline V gene. The CDR3 is 10 residues long.

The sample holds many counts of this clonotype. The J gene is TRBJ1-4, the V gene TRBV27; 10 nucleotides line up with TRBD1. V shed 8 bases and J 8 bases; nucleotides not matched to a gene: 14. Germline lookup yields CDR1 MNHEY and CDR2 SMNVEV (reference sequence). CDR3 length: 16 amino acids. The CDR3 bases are TGTGCCAGCGGTGTCCCGGGACAGGGGCCGGGAGAAAAACTGTTTTTT. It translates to CASGVPGQGPGEKLFF.

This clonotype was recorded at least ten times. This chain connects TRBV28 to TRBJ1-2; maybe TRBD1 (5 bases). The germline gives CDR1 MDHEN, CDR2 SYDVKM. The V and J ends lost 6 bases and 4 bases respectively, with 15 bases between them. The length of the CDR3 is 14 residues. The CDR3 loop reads CASSPSSGGYGYTF. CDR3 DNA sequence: TGTGCCAGCAGCCCGAGCTCCGGGGGCTATGGCTACACCTTC.

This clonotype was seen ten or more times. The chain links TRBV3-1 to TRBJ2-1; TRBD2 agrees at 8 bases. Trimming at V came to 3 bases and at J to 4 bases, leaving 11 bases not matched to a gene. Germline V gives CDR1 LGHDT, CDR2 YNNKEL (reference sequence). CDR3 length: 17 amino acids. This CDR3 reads CASSQAPVAGFYNEQFF. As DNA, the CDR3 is TGTGCCAGCAGCCAGGCCCCGGTAGCGGGGTTTTACAATGAGCAGTTCTTC.

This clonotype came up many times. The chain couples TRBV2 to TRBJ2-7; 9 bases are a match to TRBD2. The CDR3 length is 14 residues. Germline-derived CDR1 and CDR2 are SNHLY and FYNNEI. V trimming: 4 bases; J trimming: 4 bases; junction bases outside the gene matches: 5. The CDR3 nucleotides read TGTGCCAGCAGTGCGAAACTAGCGGGTTACGAGCAGTACTTC. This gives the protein CASSAKLAGYEQYF.

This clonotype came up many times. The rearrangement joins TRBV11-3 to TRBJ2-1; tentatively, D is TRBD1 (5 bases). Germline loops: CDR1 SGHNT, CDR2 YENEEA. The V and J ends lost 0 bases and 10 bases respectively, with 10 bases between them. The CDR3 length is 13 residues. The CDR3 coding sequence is TGTGCCAGCAGCTTAGACCCGACAGCGGAGCAGTTCTTC. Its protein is CASSLDPTAEQFF.

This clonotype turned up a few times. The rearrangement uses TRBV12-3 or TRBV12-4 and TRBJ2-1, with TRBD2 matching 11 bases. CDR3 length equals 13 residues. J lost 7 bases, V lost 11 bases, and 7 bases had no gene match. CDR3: CALGASGGNEQFF. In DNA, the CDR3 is TGTGCCCTGGGGGCTAGCGGGGGGAATGAGCAGTTCTTC.

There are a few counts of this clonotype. CDR3 amino acids: CASSPLPSQRTQYF. The CDR3 DNA sequence: TGTGCCAGCAGTCCTCTTCCCTCCCAGCGGACGCAGTATTTT. The chain is built from TRBV12-3 or TRBV12-4 and TRBJ2-3, with D possibly TRBD2 on 5 matching bases. The CDR3 extends over 14 amino acids. Trimming took 5 bases from V and 9 from J, leaving 18 bases between them.

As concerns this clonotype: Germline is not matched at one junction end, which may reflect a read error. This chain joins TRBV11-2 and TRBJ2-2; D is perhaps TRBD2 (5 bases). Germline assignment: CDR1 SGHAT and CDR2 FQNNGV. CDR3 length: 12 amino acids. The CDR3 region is CASSSYTGELSF. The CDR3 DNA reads TGTGCCAGCAGCTCTTACACCGGGGAGCTGTCTTTT.

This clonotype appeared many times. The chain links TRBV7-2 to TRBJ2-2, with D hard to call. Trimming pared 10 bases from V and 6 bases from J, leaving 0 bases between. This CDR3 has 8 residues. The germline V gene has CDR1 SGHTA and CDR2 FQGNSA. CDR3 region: CATGELFF. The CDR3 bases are TGTGCCACCGGGGAGCTGTTTTTT.

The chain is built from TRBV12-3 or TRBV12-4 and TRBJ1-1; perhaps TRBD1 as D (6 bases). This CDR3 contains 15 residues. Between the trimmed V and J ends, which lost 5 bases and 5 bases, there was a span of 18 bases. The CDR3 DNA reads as TGTGCCAGCAGTGCCCACGCCGGGGGGCAGACTGAAGCTTTCTTT. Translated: CASSAHAGGQTEAFF.

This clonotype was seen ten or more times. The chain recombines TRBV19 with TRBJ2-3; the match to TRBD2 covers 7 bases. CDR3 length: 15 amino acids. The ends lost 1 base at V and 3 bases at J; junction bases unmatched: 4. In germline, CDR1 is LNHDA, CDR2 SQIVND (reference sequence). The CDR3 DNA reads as TGTGCCAGTAGTATAGCGGGGGGTAAGACAGATACGCAGTATTTT. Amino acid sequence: CASSIAGGKTDTQYF.

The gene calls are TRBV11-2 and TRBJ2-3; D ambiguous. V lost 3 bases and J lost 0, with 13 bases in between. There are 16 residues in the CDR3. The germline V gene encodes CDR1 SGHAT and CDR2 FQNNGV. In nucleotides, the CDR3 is TGTGCCAGCAGCTTCAGCATGGATTCAAGCACAGATACGCAGTATTTT. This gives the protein CASSFSMDSSTDTQYF.